The 17 T cell receptor beta chains below were found in one sample sequenced in a study of T-cell reconstitution after alpha-beta-depleted transplantation in children. Unique molecular identifiers were incorporated during preparation of the TCRbeta library. TCRdb re-called the PCR reads through MiXCR, storing one row per CDR3 protein. The repertoire holds around 700,000 distinct CDR3 sequences, with roughly 14% as singletons. Sequenced here: PBMCs, sampled before TCRalphabeta/CD19-depleted stem cell transplant. Receptors originate from a girl aged 2 to 10 with congenital amegakaryocytic thrombocytopenia, due to receive a stem cell transplant.

The chain uses TRBV5-1 and TRBJ2-2, with 7 bases lining up with TRBD2. CDR1 SGHRS and CDR2 YFSETQ come from the germline V gene. After removal of 0 bases from V and 3 bases from J, the junction contained 5 bases not matched to a gene. This CDR3 has 16 amino acids. The CDR3 sequence is CASSLAVGGDTGELFF. The CDR3 DNA is TGCGCCAGCAGCTTGGCCGTGGGAGGGGACACCGGGGAGCTGTTTTTT.

This clonotype was detected ten times or more. The CDR3 protein is CASSSEPTSGKNNEQFF. CDR3 bases: TGCGCCAGCAGCTCGGAGCCGACTAGCGGAAAGAACAATGAGCAGTTCTTC. The chain employs TRBV5-1 and TRBJ2-1, with TRBD2 matching over 9 bases. Trimming at V came to 3 bases and at J to 5 bases, leaving 12 bases not matched to a gene. The CDR3 is made up of 17 amino acids. Germline lookup yields CDR1 SGHRS and CDR2 YFSETQ.

The sample holds many counts of this clonotype. The chain's CDR3 is CASSLSETSDSYNEQFF. In DNA, the CDR3 is TGTGCCAGCAGTTTATCGGAGACTAGCGACTCCTACAATGAGCAGTTCTTC. The chain joins TRBV27 to TRBJ2-1, with 8 bases fitting TRBD2. CDR1 and CDR2 (germline): MNHEY, SMNVEV (reference sequence). J was trimmed by 0 bases and V by 0 bases; bases with no gene match: 4. CDR3 length: 17 amino acids.

The sample holds many counts of this clonotype. This chain links TRBV5-1 with TRBJ2-7, with TRBD2 matching over 7 bases. With V trimmed by 0 bases and J by 3 bases, 12 bases remained unmatched. Germline CDR1 and CDR2: SGHRS and YFSETQ. CDR3 length: 17 residues. The CDR3 sequence: CASSLGLREQIFYEQYF. CDR3 sequence (DNA): TGCGCCAGCAGCTTGGGGCTGCGGGAGCAGATTTTCTACGAGCAGTACTTC.

This clonotype was seen more than once but under ten times. The J gene is TRBJ2-2, the V gene TRBV5-1, with TRBD2 matching over 12 bases. The CDR3 runs 17 residues. V was clipped by 3 bases and J by 0 bases; unmatched bases: 3. Germline assignment: CDR1 SGHRS and CDR2 YFSETQ. The CDR3 protein is CASSSGLAGTNTGELFF. DNA for the CDR3: TGCGCCAGCAGCTCCGGACTAGCGGGGACGAACACCGGGGAGCTGTTTTTT. The full variable domain, with the rest looked up from reference TRBV5-1 and TRBJ2-2, is KAGVTQTPRYLIKTRGQQVTLSCSPISGHRSVSWYQQTPGQGLQFLFEYFSETQRNKGNFPGRFSGRQFSNSRSEMNVSTLELGDSALYLCASSSGLAGTNTGELFFGEGSRLTVL.

In this sample, this clonotype turned up a few times. This chain uses TRBV5-1 with TRBJ2-2, with 7 bases aligning to TRBD1. V shed 6 bases, J shed 1 base, and the junction held 6 bases outside the gene matches. The CDR3 loop spans 15 amino acids. The germline V gene has CDR1 SGHRS and CDR2 YFSETQ. CDR3 region: CASTRDRVNTGELFF. Here the CDR3 DNA reads TGCGCCAGCACCAGAGACAGGGTGAACACCGGGGAGCTGTTTTTT.

This sequence joins TRBV20-1 and TRBJ2-1, with 14 bases identical to TRBD2. CDR1 and CDR2 (germline): DFQATT, SNEGSKA (reference sequence). The CDR3 is 19 residues long. Losses at the gene ends were 1 base for V and 0 bases for J; bases not matched to a gene: 8. The CDR3 region is CSARGPGTSGSGSYNEQFF. CDR3 nucleotides: TGCAGTGCTAGAGGCCCTGGGACTAGCGGGAGTGGCTCCTACAATGAGCAGTTCTTC.

This clonotype was counted many times. This chain links TRBV12-3 or TRBV12-4 with TRBJ2-3; 12 positions match TRBD2. The CDR3 consists of 15 residues. V was pared by 7 bases and J by 2 bases, with 4 bases of the junction left unmatched. The CDR3 region is CASTLAGGITDTQYF. DNA of the CDR3: TGTGCCAGCACCCTAGCGGGAGGGATCACAGATACGCAGTATTTT.

This clonotype was counted ten times or more. The chain is built from TRBV10-3 and TRBJ2-1; 8 bases line up with TRBD2. The V and J ends lost 2 bases and 8 bases, in that order; junction bases with no gene match: 5. The germline CDR1 and CDR2 sequences are ENHRY and SYGVKD. This CDR3 region has 14 residues. In DNA form, the CDR3 reads TGTGCCATCAGTGAGGGAAGCGGGAGATATGAGCAGTTCTTC. Its translation is CAISEGSGRYEQFF.

This clonotype came up many times. The CDR3 nucleotides are TGTGCCAGCAGTCTCGGGACAGGGGCGTGGGGGCTCACCGGGGAGCTGTTTTTT. Protein: CASSLGTGAWGLTGELFF. The V gene is TRBV6-1, the J gene TRBJ2-2; 10 nucleotides align to TRBD1. The CDR3 runs 18 residues. The ends lost 5 bases at V and 4 bases at J; junction bases unmatched: 13. The V gene's germline CDR1 is MNHNS and CDR2 SASEGT.

This clonotype occurred a few times. CDR3 bases: TGTGCCAGCAGTTCACAGGGAGAATCCGGGGAGCTGTTTTTT. Its translation: CASSSQGESGELFF. The chain links TRBV12-3 or TRBV12-4 to TRBJ2-2; a possible D gene is TRBD1 (6 bases). The V and J ends lost 4 bases and 6 bases respectively, with 12 bases between them. The length of the CDR3 is 14 residues.

This chain joins TRBV18 and TRBJ2-4, with TRBD2 identical over 8 bases. Trimming removed 8 bases from V and 4 bases from J; junction bases left unmatched: 7. The CDR3 spans 14 residues. CDR1 is KGHSH, CDR2 LQKENI, per germline. The CDR3 loop reads CASSVPGGKNIQYF. The CDR3 coding sequence is TGTGCCAGCAGTGTCCCGGGAGGGAAAAACATTCAGTACTTC. Drawing the rest from reference TRBV18 and TRBJ2-4, the complete variable domain is NAGVMQNPRHLVRRRGQEARLRCSPMKGHSHVYWYRQLPEEGLKFMVYLQKENIIDESGMPKERFSAEFPKEGPSILRIQQVVRGDSAAYFCASSVPGGKNIQYFGAGTRLSVL.

This clonotype was seen only a few times. This chain uses TRBV20-1 with TRBJ2-7; 8 nucleotides match TRBD2. The CDR3 totals 15 residues. V shed 1 base, J shed 0 bases, and the junction held 5 bases outside the gene matches. CDR1 is DFQATT and CDR2 is SNEGSKA in the germline V gene (reference sequence). CDR3 DNA sequence: TGCAGTGCTAGAGTCATGGCGGGGGGCTCCTACGAGCAGTACTTC. This gives the protein CSARVMAGGSYEQYF.

There are a few counts of this clonotype. The chain couples TRBV20-1 to TRBJ2-7, with 11 bases fitting TRBD1. Germline-derived CDR1 and CDR2 are DFQATT and SNEGSKA (reference sequence). The CDR3 spans 18 residues. Unmatched junction bases numbered 15, after V lost 3 bases and J lost 2 bases. This chain's CDR3 is CSASLLNYWDRGTYEQYF. CDR3 DNA: TGCAGTGCTAGTCTCCTAAACTACTGGGACAGGGGGACCTACGAGCAGTACTTC.

This clonotype came up many times. The chain employs TRBV15 and TRBJ1-3; D possibly corresponds to TRBD1 (6 bases). Germline-derived CDR1 and CDR2 are LNHNV and YYDKDF (reference sequence). V was cut by 5 bases and J by 4 bases, with 15 bases left in between. The CDR3 sequence is 15 residues long. This chain's CDR3 is CATSYQTGYGNTIYF. CDR3 sequence (DNA): TGTGCCACCAGCTACCAAACAGGGTACGGAAACACCATATATTTT.

The chain is built from TRBV20-1 and TRBJ2-5; possibly TRBD1 or TRBD2 for D (5 bases each). There are 14 residues in the CDR3. Per the germline V gene, CDR1 is DFQATT and CDR2 is SNEGSKA (reference sequence). Trimming took off 3 bases at V and 3 bases at J, with 14 bases between the two ends. The CDR3 sequence: CSASGAQREETQYF. The CDR3 region has the DNA TGCAGTGCTAGCGGGGCCCAGCGAGAAGAGACCCAGTACTTC.

This clonotype was found a few times. This sequence joins TRBV12-3 or TRBV12-4 and TRBJ2-7; 7 nucleotides line up with TRBD1. The V segment lost 3 bases and the J segment 5 bases; nucleotides outside the gene matches: 7. This CDR3 has 14 residues. CDR3 loop: CASSLRGLWNEQYF. DNA of the CDR3: TGTGCCAGCAGTTTGAGGGGGCTTTGGAACGAGCAGTACTTC.